Listed below are T cell receptor beta chains from one sample, sequenced in a study of pediatric ulcerative colitis. Data came from immunoSEQ multiplex PCR; TCRdb stores just in-frame clones and leaves some out. The table has approximately 10,000 clones, over 75% seen once; the top ten hold 7%. Sequenced material: blood. These receptors were collected from a girl aged 10 to 17 with moderate ulcerative colitis. Each CDR3 is given with its conserved first and last residue. The D gene is left open where the match is weak. Some rows mark clone size as missing; the rest say once, few, many or name a class of expanded clone.

v_gene: TRBV30; abundance: .; d_gene: .; j_gene: TRBJ1-1; CDR3nt: TGTGCCTGGAGTGAGTTGAACACTGAAGCTTTCTTT; CDR3aa: CAWSELNTEAFF
v_gene: TRBV11-2; abundance: .; d_gene: .; j_gene: TRBJ1-2; CDR3nt: TGTGCCAGCAGCGAGGAAGGGATGAGAGGCTATGGCTACACCTTC; CDR3aa: CASSEEGMRGYGYTF
v_gene: TRBV9; abundance: .; d_gene: .; j_gene: TRBJ2-1; CDR3nt: TGTGCCAGCAGCAAACAGCTCTCCAATGAGCAGTTCTTC; CDR3aa: CASSKQLSNEQFF
v_gene: TRBV6-1; abundance: .; d_gene: .; j_gene: TRBJ1-5; CDR3nt: TGTGCCAGCAGTGAAGTTGAGACGGCGCCCCAGCATTTT; CDR3aa: CASSEVETAPQHF
v_gene: TRBV18; abundance: .; d_gene: .; j_gene: TRBJ2-2; CDR3nt: TGTGCCGGGAGAGGGGACTTGAACACCGGGGAGCTGTTTTTT; CDR3aa: CAGRGDLNTGELFF
v_gene: TRBV12-5; abundance: .; d_gene: .; j_gene: TRBJ1-1; CDR3nt: TGTGCTAGTGGTTTGGTGGACAGTCTTCCTCTGAACACTGAAGCTTTCTTT; CDR3aa: CASGLVDSLPLNTEAFF
v_gene: TRBV9; abundance: .; d_gene: TRBD1; j_gene: TRBJ2-7; CDR3nt: TGTGCCAGCAGCCACCGTCCCGGGACAGGGGCTCCGATCTACGAGCAGTACTTC; CDR3aa: CASSHRPGTGAPIYEQYF
v_gene: TRBV9; abundance: .; d_gene: TRBD1; j_gene: TRBJ2-2; CDR3nt: TGTGCCAGCAGCACAGCCGGGACAGGGCACACCGGGGAGCTGTTTTTT; CDR3aa: CASSTAGTGHTGELFF
v_gene: TRBV19; abundance: .; d_gene: .; j_gene: TRBJ2-6; CDR3nt: TGTGCCAGTAGTATCGGGTTGGGACGGGACTCTGGGGCCAACGTCCTGACTTTC; CDR3aa: CASSIGLGRDSGANVLTF
v_gene: TRBV9; abundance: once; d_gene: .; j_gene: TRBJ2-5; CDR3nt: TGTGCCAGCAGCGTAGCTGGTCGGTCCGAAGAGACCCAGTACTTC; CDR3aa: CASSVAGRSEETQYF
v_gene: TRBV28; abundance: .; d_gene: .; j_gene: TRBJ1-1; CDR3nt: TGTGCCAGCAGTTTGTTCAGGGAGAACACTGAAGCTTTCTTT; CDR3aa: CASSLFRENTEAFF
v_gene: TRBV29-1; abundance: once; d_gene: .; j_gene: TRBJ2-7; CDR3nt: TGCAGCGTTGACCAGGGCTACGAGCAGTACTTC; CDR3aa: CSVDQGYEQYF
v_gene: TRBV28; abundance: .; d_gene: .; j_gene: TRBJ1-3; CDR3nt: TGTGCCAGCAGTTTAGTCTGGTCCTCTGGAAACACCATATATTTT; CDR3aa: CASSLVWSSGNTIYF
v_gene: TRBV28; abundance: once; d_gene: .; j_gene: TRBJ2-6; CDR3nt: TGTGCCAGCAGTTTGAGACAGTCTGGGGCCAACGTCCTGACTTTC; CDR3aa: CASSLRQSGANVLTF
v_gene: TRBV28; abundance: .; d_gene: TRBD1; j_gene: TRBJ2-2; CDR3nt: TGTGCCAGCAGCCCCACCCGGCAGGGGGCCCCGACGAACACCGGGGAGCTGTTTTTT; CDR3aa: CASSPTRQGAPTNTGELFF
v_gene: TRBV7-9; abundance: .; d_gene: TRBD2; j_gene: TRBJ2-7; CDR3nt: TGTGCCAGCAGCTTTTCAGTAGCGGGAGCCTACGAGCAGTACTTC; CDR3aa: CASSFSVAGAYEQYF
v_gene: TRBV9; abundance: once; d_gene: TRBD2; j_gene: TRBJ2-3; CDR3nt: TGTGCCAGCAGAGGCGGGGGGGCAGATACGCAGTATTTT; CDR3aa: CASRGGGADTQYF
v_gene: TRBV7-9; abundance: .; d_gene: TRBD2; j_gene: TRBJ2-3; CDR3nt: TGTGCCAGCAGCTTAGAGACTAGCGCAGATACGCAGTATTTT; CDR3aa: CASSLETSADTQYF
v_gene: TRBV20-1; abundance: .; d_gene: .; j_gene: TRBJ1-1; CDR3nt: TGCAGTGCTTACACTGAAGCTTTCTTT; CDR3aa: CSAYTEAFF
v_gene: TRBV7-2; abundance: .; d_gene: TRBD1; j_gene: TRBJ1-5; CDR3nt: TGTGCCAGCAGCGAGCGGACAGGGGCTCAGCCCCAGCATTTT; CDR3aa: CASSERTGAQPQHF
v_gene: TRBV10-3; abundance: .; d_gene: TRBD1; j_gene: TRBJ2-7; CDR3nt: TGTGCCACAACAGGGGGGTACGAGCAGTACTTC; CDR3aa: CATTGGYEQYF
v_gene: TRBV6-5; abundance: .; d_gene: .; j_gene: TRBJ1-5; CDR3nt: TGTGCCACCTCGGACAGAGACAATCAGCCCCAGCATTTT; CDR3aa: CATSDRDNQPQHF
v_gene: TRBV11-3; abundance: .; d_gene: .; j_gene: TRBJ2-2; CDR3nt: TGTGCCAGCAGCTCTAGGTGGGGGGGCAAAGGCACCGGGGAGCTGTTTTTT; CDR3aa: CASSSRWGGKGTGELFF
v_gene: TRBV2; abundance: .; d_gene: .; j_gene: TRBJ1-2; CDR3nt: TGTGCCAGCAGTGAGACCTCACTTAACTATGGCTACACCTTC; CDR3aa: CASSETSLNYGYTF
v_gene: TRBV5-1; abundance: .; d_gene: TRBD2; j_gene: TRBJ2-3; CDR3nt: TGCGCCAGCAGTTTGCCCCTAGCGGGTAGCACAGATACGCAGTATTTT; CDR3aa: CASSLPLAGSTDTQYF
v_gene: TRBV6-1; abundance: .; d_gene: .; j_gene: TRBJ2-7; CDR3nt: TGTGCCAGCAGTGCCGGTTTTGCCTACGAGCAGTACTTC; CDR3aa: CASSAGFAYEQYF
v_gene: TRBV2; abundance: .; d_gene: .; j_gene: TRBJ1-1; CDR3nt: TGTGCCAGCGAACAAGGACAAGCTTTCTTT; CDR3aa: CASEQGQAFF
v_gene: TRBV7-3; abundance: .; d_gene: TRBD2; j_gene: TRBJ2-3; CDR3nt: TGTGCCAGCAGCTCTAGCGGGGGCCCATTAGATACGCAGTATTTT; CDR3aa: CASSSSGGPLDTQYF
v_gene: TRBV7-2; abundance: .; d_gene: .; j_gene: TRBJ1-2; CDR3nt: TGTGCCAGCAGCCCCTCCATTGAAGGGCTTGGCTACACCTTC; CDR3aa: CASSPSIEGLGYTF
v_gene: TRBV14; abundance: .; d_gene: .; j_gene: TRBJ1-1; CDR3nt: TGTGCCAGCAGCCAATCCCGCTTGACGGAAGCTTTCTTT; CDR3aa: CASSQSRLTEAFF
v_gene: TRBV19; abundance: few; d_gene: .; j_gene: TRBJ1-1; CDR3nt: TGTGCCAGTACCGCCCTCTCAGGGAGCAGGGCTTATACATCTGAAGCTTTCTTT; CDR3aa: CASTALSGSRAYTSEAFF
v_gene: TRBV11-2; abundance: .; d_gene: .; j_gene: TRBJ2-5; CDR3nt: TGTGCCAGCAGCTTATCGTTCCGGGGGCTAAGAGAGACCCAGTACTTC; CDR3aa: CASSLSFRGLRETQYF
v_gene: TRBV10-3; abundance: once; d_gene: TRBD1; j_gene: TRBJ2-3; CDR3nt: TGTGCCATCAGTGGTACTCCGGGGACAGGTAAAAGTAGAGATACGCAGTATTTT; CDR3aa: CAISGTPGTGKSRDTQYF
v_gene: TRBV4-1; abundance: .; d_gene: .; j_gene: TRBJ1-2; CDR3nt: TGCGCCAGCAGCCGCCAATGGGCGGGGAACTATGGCTACACCTTC; CDR3aa: CASSRQWAGNYGYTF
v_gene: TRBV7-9; abundance: .; d_gene: TRBD2; j_gene: TRBJ2-2; CDR3nt: TGTGCCAGCAGCTGGACTAGCGGGGGAAACACCGGGGAGCTGTTTTTT; CDR3aa: CASSWTSGGNTGELFF
v_gene: TRBV2; abundance: .; d_gene: TRBD1; j_gene: TRBJ2-7; CDR3nt: TGTGCCAGCAGTGCCTTCGACAGGGGCATCGAGCAGTACTTC; CDR3aa: CASSAFDRGIEQYF
v_gene: TRBV9; abundance: .; d_gene: .; j_gene: TRBJ2-7; CDR3nt: TGTGCCAGCAGCGTAGTAGGGAACGACGAGCAGTACTTC; CDR3aa: CASSVVGNDEQYF
v_gene: TRBV27; abundance: .; d_gene: .; j_gene: TRBJ1-4; CDR3nt: TGTGCCAGCAGTTTTTCAGTGACAACTAATGAAAAACTGTTTTTT; CDR3aa: CASSFSVTTNEKLFF
v_gene: TRBV9; abundance: once; d_gene: .; j_gene: TRBJ1-2; CDR3nt: TGTGCCAGCAGCGCGCCTATGGGACGGCTTAACTATGGCTACACCTTC; CDR3aa: CASSAPMGRLNYGYTF
v_gene: TRBV7-8; abundance: .; d_gene: .; j_gene: TRBJ1-1; CDR3nt: TGTGCCAGCAGCTTACAGGGTGCGGGCATCCGGATCCCTGAAGCTTTCTTT; CDR3aa: CASSLQGAGIRIPEAFF
v_gene: TRBV28; abundance: .; d_gene: .; j_gene: TRBJ1-4; CDR3nt: TGTGCCAGCAGTTTGTTGGGGGCGGGCGGTGAAAAACTGTTTTTT; CDR3aa: CASSLLGAGGEKLFF
v_gene: TRBV7-2; abundance: .; d_gene: TRBD1; j_gene: TRBJ2-5; CDR3nt: TGTGCCAGCAGCTGGAAACAGGGGACGGGGGAGACCCAGTACTTC; CDR3aa: CASSWKQGTGETQYF
v_gene: TRBV9; abundance: .; d_gene: TRBD1; j_gene: TRBJ2-7; CDR3nt: TGTGCCAGCAGCGTGAGGACAGGACTCTCCTACGAGCAGTACTTC; CDR3aa: CASSVRTGLSYEQYF
v_gene: TRBV23-1; abundance: .; d_gene: .; j_gene: TRBJ2-7; CDR3nt: TGCGCCAGCAGTCAATCAGGAAGACTGGGACGGAACTACGAGCAGTACTTC; CDR3aa: CASSQSGRLGRNYEQYF
v_gene: TRBV5-4; abundance: .; d_gene: TRBD1; j_gene: TRBJ2-7; CDR3nt: TGTGCCAGCAGCATGAGGACAGGGCCCTACGAGCAGTACTTC; CDR3aa: CASSMRTGPYEQYF
v_gene: TRBV5-6; abundance: .; d_gene: TRBD1; j_gene: TRBJ2-1; CDR3nt: TGTGCCAGCAGCTTGATGGACAGGGCCAATGAGCAGTTCTTC; CDR3aa: CASSLMDRANEQFF
v_gene: TRBV6-1; abundance: .; d_gene: .; j_gene: TRBJ2-5; CDR3nt: TGTGCCAGCAGTGAATGGGAAAGCGCCCAAGAGACCCAGTACTTC; CDR3aa: CASSEWESAQETQYF
v_gene: TRBV6-1; abundance: .; d_gene: .; j_gene: TRBJ1-4; CDR3nt: TGTGCCAGCAGTCCCCGGCTAGGCCCTAATGAAAAACTGTTTTTT; CDR3aa: CASSPRLGPNEKLFF
v_gene: TRBV14; abundance: .; d_gene: .; j_gene: TRBJ1-4; CDR3nt: TGTGCCAGCAGCCAAGCTGAATGGATTAGTGAAAAACTGTTTTTT; CDR3aa: CASSQAEWISEKLFF
v_gene: TRBV4-1; abundance: .; d_gene: .; j_gene: TRBJ1-5; CDR3nt: TGCGCCAGCAGCCAAGACGCAGGGGGCAATCAGCCCCAGCATTTT; CDR3aa: CASSQDAGGNQPQHF
v_gene: TRBV28; abundance: .; d_gene: TRBD2; j_gene: TRBJ2-3; CDR3nt: TGTGCCAGCAGTTTGGGACTAGCGTCAGATACGCAGTATTTT; CDR3aa: CASSLGLASDTQYF
v_gene: TRBV30; abundance: .; d_gene: .; j_gene: TRBJ2-2; CDR3nt: TGTGCCTGGAGTGCGACAGTTTCCGGGGAGCTGTTTTTT; CDR3aa: CAWSATVSGELFF
v_gene: TRBV9; abundance: .; d_gene: .; j_gene: TRBJ1-1; CDR3nt: TGTGCCAGCAGCGTAGCACGGAACACTGAAGCTTTCTTT; CDR3aa: CASSVARNTEAFF
v_gene: TRBV29-1; abundance: .; d_gene: TRBD2; j_gene: TRBJ2-7; CDR3nt: TGCAGCGTAAGAAGGGGGGGACTAGCGGGTTACAGCTCCTACGAGCAGTACTTC; CDR3aa: CSVRRGGLAGYSSYEQYF